The T cell receptor (beta chain) described here comes from a study of cytomegalovirus exposure and HLA in healthy donors. On this clone itself: Its antigen is unidentified.

The V gene's germline CDR1 is MRHNA and CDR2 SNTAGT. Trimming shortened V by 6 bases and J by 1 base, and 9 bases separated the two germline ends. CDR3 length: 13 amino acids. The PCR employed 60 Vbeta primers together with 13 Jbeta primers. This table comes from immunoSEQ multiplex PCR, and its TCRdb copy is limited to in-frame clones, with some not included. The sample includes about 78,000 clones, around 80% of them seen just once. Study results and caveats: When a later analysis compared HLA-associated TCR beta chains with equally common others, the HLA-associated chains turned out to be more clonally expanded and to have lower generation probabilities. Indistinguishable V segments, including TRBV6-2 and TRBV6-3, were excluded. Follow-up analysis later connected one missense variant in DCLRE1C with trimming of TCR beta V- and J-genes. Only CMV serostatus was available as immune exposure information.

This receptor was taken from a woman aged 50 to 60 in good health and CMV-seropositive. The chain carries TRBV6-4 and TRBJ1-1; D possibly corresponds to TRBD1 (5 bases). The sequenced material came from PBMCs. CDR3 sequence (DNA): TGTGCCAGCAGACATACAGGGAACACTGAAGCTTTCTTT. It translates to CASRHTGNTEAFF.